The 20 T cell receptor beta chains presented below share a single source sample, sequenced in a study of shared clonotypes between healthy human individuals. Here immunoSEQ multiplex PCR was the method, and the copy in TCRdb shows in-frame clones only, minus some. In the table there are some 200,000 clones, 50% to 75% of which are singletons. Sequenced sample: memory CD4+ T cells sorted from blood. This sample's subset: CD45RA-negative fraction. These receptors all come from a man in his thirties or forties in good health.

The rearrangement links TRBV6-1 to TRBJ1-5, with TRBD1 matching over 8 bases. Germline CDR1 is MNHNS and CDR2 is SASEGT. CDR3 length: 15 residues. Trimming removed 6 bases from V and 4 bases from J; junction bases left unmatched: 8. CDR3 protein: CASSGQGGENQPQHF. CDR3 bases: TGTGCCAGCAGCGGACAGGGAGGTGAGAATCAGCCCCAGCATTTT.

This clone came up once. The rearrangement joins TRBV11-3 to TRBJ1-4; TRBD1 agrees at 8 bases. Germline V lookup: CDR1 SGHNT, CDR2 YENEEA. This CDR3 is 14 amino acids long. V trimming: 1 base; J trimming: 7 bases; junction bases outside the gene matches: 2. DNA for the CDR3: TGTGCCAGCAGCTTAGGGCAGGGGGCTGAAAAACTGTTTTTT. This gives the protein CASSLGQGAEKLFF.

This chain uses TRBV11-2 with TRBJ2-7; 8 bases align to TRBD2. V shed 5 bases and J 2 bases; nucleotides not matched to a gene: 5. CDR1 is SGHAT, CDR2 FQNNGV, per germline. The length of the CDR3 is 14 residues. The CDR3 loop is CASSPGGAAYEQYF. The CDR3 DNA reads as TGTGCCAGCAGCCCCGGGGGGGCGGCCTACGAGCAGTACTTC.

The V call is TRBV4-2, the J call TRBJ2-7; tentatively, D is TRBD2 (6 bases). CDR1 and CDR2 (germline): LGHNA, YNFKEQ. The CDR3 loop spans 17 amino acids. V was pared by 1 base and J by 3 bases, with 19 bases between. The CDR3 here is CASSQGSQLATDYEQYF. The CDR3 DNA sequence: TGTGCCAGCAGCCAAGGCTCGCAGCTAGCGACAGACTACGAGCAGTACTTC.

This clone was counted between two and nine times. V is TRBV27 and J is TRBJ1-4, with a possible D match to TRBD1 (5 bases). Trimming pared 6 bases from V and 5 bases from J, leaving 16 bases between. The germline CDR1 and CDR2 sequences are MNHEY and SMNVEV (reference sequence). The CDR3 contains 15 residues. CDR3 DNA sequence: TGTGCCAGCAGCCCGGCGGGGGGAACGAATGAAAAACTGTTTTTT. This sequence encodes CASSPAGGTNEKLFF.

The CDR3 protein is CASSLGGSREQFF. CDR3 sequence (DNA): TGTGCCAGCAGCTTAGGAGGGTCACGGGAGCAGTTCTTC. The J gene is TRBJ2-1, the V gene TRBV7-2, with TRBD2 as a possible D gene (5 bases). This CDR3 contains 13 residues. Germline V gives CDR1 SGHTA, CDR2 FQGNSA. Trimming shortened V by 1 base and J by 10 bases, and 11 bases separated the two germline ends.

This clone was counted only a few times. The genes are TRBV27 and TRBJ2-1, with D maybe TRBD2 (5 bases). The germline V gene has CDR1 MNHEY and CDR2 SMNVEV (reference sequence). This CDR3 is 18 amino acids long. V gave up 6 bases and J gave up 7 bases, with 28 bases separating them. The CDR3 DNA reads TGTGCCAGCAGCCCCTCCCGTAAAGGGTCTCCAAGAGGGAATGAGCAGTTCTTC. Encoded protein: CASSPSRKGSPRGNEQFF.

The chain is built from TRBV6-1 and TRBJ2-7; tentative D call: TRBD1 (5 bases). The length of the CDR3 is 13 residues. Trimming pared 9 bases from V and 5 bases from J, leaving 17 bases between. From germline, CDR1 is MNHNS and CDR2 SASEGT. The CDR3 region has the DNA TGTGCCAGTACAGGTTGGGGTCTCCACGAGCAGTACTTC. Residues: CASTGWGLHEQYF.

The chain carries TRBV28 and TRBJ2-2; 9 bases are a match to TRBD1. The CDR3 loop spans 14 amino acids. Germline V gene sequence: CDR1 MDHEN, CDR2 SYDVKM. V lost 11 bases to trimming and J lost 3 bases; unmatched junction nucleotides: 7. The CDR3 DNA reads TGTGCCTCGGGACAGGGTATCGACACCGGGGAGCTGTTTTTT. It specifies CASGQGIDTGELFF.

This clone was counted between two and nine times. This chain uses TRBV10-1 with TRBJ2-3; TRBD2 might be the D (6 bases). Germline values: CDR1 WNHNN, CDR2 SYGVQD (reference sequence). The V gene lost 3 bases and the J gene lost 1 base, with 11 bases spanning the gap. This CDR3 spans 15 amino acids. CDR3 in DNA: TGCGCCAGCAGTGACGCCGGGACTGGCACAGATACGCAGTATTTT. Translating gives CASSDAGTGTDTQYF.

This clone was found a few times. The rearrangement joins TRBV13 to TRBJ2-1; 13 bases are a match to TRBD2. This CDR3 contains 18 residues. V lost 7 bases, J lost 1 base, and 10 bases stayed unmatched. Germline V gene data show CDR1 as PRHDT and CDR2 as FYEKMQ (reference sequence). CDR3 region: CASTKHSGLAGSYNEQFF. The DNA of the CDR3 is TGTGCCAGCACCAAACACTCGGGACTAGCGGGATCCTACAATGAGCAGTTCTTC.

The chain joins TRBV6-1 to TRBJ2-3; TRBD2 matches 9 bases. The CDR3 is 15 amino acids. CDR1 MNHNS and CDR2 SASEGT come from the germline V gene. Unmatched junction bases numbered 4, after V lost 6 bases and J lost 0 bases. The CDR3 DNA sequence: TGTGCCAGCAGCCGACTAGCGGAGAGCACAGATACGCAGTATTTT. This sequence encodes CASSRLAESTDTQYF.

This clone was seen repeatedly, ten times or more. The rearrangement links TRBV2 to TRBJ2-7, with 8 positions matching TRBD1. The CDR3 is 16 amino acids. With V trimmed by 6 bases and J by 0 bases, 10 bases remained unmatched. Germline CDR1 and CDR2: SNHLY and FYNNEI. The DNA for the CDR3 is TGTGCCAGCAGGGGTGCCCCGGGACAGGTCTCCTACGAGCAGTACTTC. Its translation is CASRGAPGQVSYEQYF.

This clone was seen just once. Here the CDR3 DNA reads TGCGCCAGCAGTGAGGCAGGGGGGGGCGAGCAGTACTTC. Its protein product is CASSEAGGGEQYF. The chain links TRBV10-1 to TRBJ2-7, with D tentatively TRBD1 or TRBD2 (7 bases each). V lost 2 bases, J lost 6 bases, and 11 bases lay in between. Per germline, CDR1 WNHNN and CDR2 SYGVQD (reference sequence). The CDR3 has 13 residues.

Here the CDR3 DNA reads TGTGCCAGCAGCTTAGTCAGGATGGGGGGTTCAAGCACTGAAGCTTTCTTT. Its protein product is CASSLVRMGGSSTEAFF. V gene TRBV7-6 combines with J gene TRBJ1-1; TRBD1 is a possible D gene (5 bases). V gave up 1 base and J gave up 4 bases, with 19 bases separating them. Germline lookup yields CDR1 SGHVS and CDR2 FNYEAQ. The CDR3 has 17 amino acids. Drawing the rest from reference TRBV7-6 and TRBJ1-1, the complete variable domain is GAGVSQSPRYKVTKRGQDVALRCDPISGHVSLYWYRQALGQGPEFLTYFNYEAQQDKSGLPNDRFSAERPEGSISTLTIQRTEQRDSAMYRCASSLVRMGGSSTEAFFGQGTRLTVV.

The rearrangement joins TRBV30 to TRBJ2-7; 10 bases fit TRBD2. Germline CDR1 GTSNPN, CDR2 SVGIG (reference sequence). V shed 3 bases, J shed 2 bases, and the junction held 1 base outside the gene matches. The CDR3 has 13 amino acids. CDR3 bases: TGTGCCTGGAGAACTAGCGGGGCCTACGAGCAGTACTTC. Its translation is CAWRTSGAYEQYF. Combining the CDR3 with reference TRBV30 and TRBJ2-7 gives the whole variable domain SQTIHQWPATLVQPVGSPLSLECTVEGTSNPNLYWYRQAAGRGLQLLFYSVGIGQISSEVPQNLSASRPQDRQFILSSKKLLLSDSGFYLCAWRTSGAYEQYFGPGTRLTVT.

The chain carries TRBV28 and TRBJ2-2; perhaps TRBD1 as D (6 bases). The CDR3 contains 14 residues. Trimming pared 8 bases from V and 3 bases from J, leaving 13 bases between. The germline gives CDR1 MDHEN, CDR2 SYDVKM. The chain's CDR3 is CASDKGDYTGELFF. In DNA, the CDR3 is TGTGCCAGCGATAAGGGGGATTACACCGGGGAGCTGTTTTTT.

This chain links TRBV7-9 with TRBJ2-1; 15 bases are a match to TRBD2. V dropped 3 bases and J dropped 9; count of bases not matched to a gene: 3. The CDR3 totals 15 residues. CDR1 is SEHNR and CDR2 is FQNEAQ in the germline V gene (reference sequence). For the CDR3, the DNA is TGTGCCAGCAGCTTGGGACTAGCGGGAGGTACTGAGCAGTTCTTC. It yields the protein CASSLGLAGGTEQFF.

The gene calls are TRBV5-1 and TRBJ2-2; 8 nucleotides agree with TRBD1. V gave up 0 bases and J gave up 3 bases; unmatched junction bases: 4. The length of the CDR3 is 16 residues. Germline assignment: CDR1 SGHRS and CDR2 YFSETQ. The CDR3 coding sequence is TGCGCCAGCAGCTTGGAGGGACAGGTGGACACCGGGGAGCTGTTTTTT. This translates into CASSLEGQVDTGELFF.

This clone was seen a few times. V gene TRBV25-1 combines with J gene TRBJ1-4; the match to TRBD1 covers 8 bases. After removal of 4 bases from V and 4 bases from J, the junction contained 5 bases not matched to a gene. The CDR3 spans 15 residues. From germline, CDR1 is MGHDK and CDR2 SYGVNS. CDR3 nucleotide sequence: TGTGCCAGCAGTGCCAGGGACAGGATTAATGAAAAACTGTTTTTT. This encodes CASSARDRINEKLFF.